The 8 T cell receptor beta chains below all came from one sample that was sequenced in a study of control samples from healthy donors and cancer patients. Sequencing was performed with immunoSEQ multiplex PCR; in TCRdb, only in-frame clones are kept and a portion is missing. The sample has some 200,000 clones; roughly 94% are singletons. Sequenced sample: blood. The receptors originated from a middle-aged man in good health.

V is TRBV19 and J is TRBJ1-5; 7 bases map to TRBD1. Germline loops: CDR1 LNHDA, CDR2 SQIVND (reference sequence). With 8 bases clipped from V and 4 bases from J, the junction kept 5 bases outside the gene matches. This CDR3 has 13 residues. The CDR3, as DNA: TGTGCCAGTGCAGTCAGGGGGAATCAGCCCCAGCATTTT. This sequence encodes CASAVRGNQPQHF. The full variable domain, its missing parts supplied by reference TRBV19 and TRBJ1-5, is DGGITQSPKYLFRKEGQNVTLSCEQNLNHDAMYWYRQDPGQGLRLIYYSQIVNDFQKGDIAEGYSVSREKKESFPLTVTSAQKNPTAFYLCASAVRGNQPQHFGDGTRLSIL.

The chain recombines TRBV27 with TRBJ2-3; the match to TRBD2 covers 7 bases. The length of the CDR3 is 15 residues. J was trimmed by 4 bases and V by 5 bases; bases with no gene match: 9. The germline V gene has CDR1 MNHEY and CDR2 SMNVEV (reference sequence). The CDR3 sequence: CASSPGTIGSDTQYF. The CDR3 DNA is TGTGCCAGCAGTCCCGGGACTATAGGGTCAGATACGCAGTATTTT.

This clone has a single count. CDR3 sequence reads: CASSLTGGNAGELFF. In DNA form, the CDR3 reads TGTGCCAGCAGTTTAACGGGGGGAAATGCCGGGGAGCTGTTTTTT. The chain joins TRBV28 to TRBJ2-2, with TRBD2 identical over 7 bases. Losses at the gene ends were 2 bases for V and 6 bases for J; bases not matched to a gene: 6. There are 15 residues in the CDR3. The germline gives CDR1 MDHEN, CDR2 SYDVKM.

The chain links TRBV11-2 to TRBJ2-1; TRBD1 or TRBD2 may be the D gene (5 bases each). Trimming took off 2 bases at V and 1 base at J, with 15 bases between the two ends. CDR3 length: 17 residues. The germline gives CDR1 SGHAT, CDR2 FQNNGV. The CDR3 protein is CASSLTFGTDSYNEQFF. DNA of the CDR3: TGTGCCAGCAGCTTAACGTTCGGGACGGATTCCTACAATGAGCAGTTCTTC.

DNA of the CDR3: TGTGCCAGCACTTTGCTAAGTTTCTCCGGGGAGCTGTTTTTT. Translated: CASTLLSFSGELFF. The chain is built from TRBV2 and TRBJ2-2; D not resolved. The CDR3 runs to 14 residues. V dropped 7 bases and J dropped 6 bases, with 15 bases sitting between them. Per germline, CDR1 SNHLY and CDR2 FYNNEI.

V and J are TRBV9 and TRBJ2-5, with D possibly called TRBD1 or TRBD2 (5 bases each). This CDR3 has 16 residues. Germline assignment: CDR1 SGDLS and CDR2 YYNGEE. With 4 bases removed from V and 5 bases from J, the gap between germline ends came to 21 bases. The CDR3, as DNA: TGTGCCAGCAGCTCCGGGGCCCGTTCCAACGGGGAGACCCAGTACTTC. Translated: CASSSGARSNGETQYF.

The V and J genes are TRBV7-9 and TRBJ1-1; the D gene is possibly TRBD1 (5 bases). V lost 11 bases and J lost 6, with 13 bases in between. The CDR3 loop spans 11 amino acids. CDR1 and CDR2 (germline): SEHNR, FQNEAQ (reference sequence). CDR3 nucleotides: TGTGCCTCCCTACGGGGGTCTGAAGCTTTCTTT. Translation: CASLRGSEAFF.

This chain connects TRBV28 to TRBJ1-3; D may be TRBD1 (5 bases). V lost 6 bases and J 0 bases, leaving 12 bases between the germline ends. Germline lookup yields CDR1 MDHEN and CDR2 SYDVKM. The CDR3 totals 15 residues. CDR3 nucleotide sequence: TGTGCCAGCAGCTTGGGACCGGACTCTGGAAACACCATATATTTT. It specifies CASSLGPDSGNTIYF.